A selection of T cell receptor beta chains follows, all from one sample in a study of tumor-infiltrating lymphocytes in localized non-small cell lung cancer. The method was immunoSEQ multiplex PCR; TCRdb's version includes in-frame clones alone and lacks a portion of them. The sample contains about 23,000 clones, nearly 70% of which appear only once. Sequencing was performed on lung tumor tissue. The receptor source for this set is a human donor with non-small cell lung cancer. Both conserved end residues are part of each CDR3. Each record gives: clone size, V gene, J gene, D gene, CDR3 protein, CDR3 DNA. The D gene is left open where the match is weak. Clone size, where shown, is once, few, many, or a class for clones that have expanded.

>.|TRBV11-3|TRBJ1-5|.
CASSLHPGSRRDQPQHF
TGTGCCAGCAGCTTACATCCAGGGAGTCGTAGAGATCAGCCCCAGCATTTT
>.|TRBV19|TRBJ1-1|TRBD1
CASTRWTGEAFF
TGTGCCAGTACCCGATGGACAGGGGAAGCTTTCTTT
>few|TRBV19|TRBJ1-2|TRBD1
CASSPTPTLRLRGQGEVGYTF
TGTGCCAGTAGCCCTACTCCCACACTCAGGCTCAGGGGACAGGGGGAGGTCGGCTACACCTTC
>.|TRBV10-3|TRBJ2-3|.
CAISDIYTDTQYF
TGTGCCATCAGTGACATATACACAGATACGCAGTATTTT
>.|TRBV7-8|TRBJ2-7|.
CASSLLAAAYEQYF
TGTGCCAGCAGCTTGTTGGCGGCCGCCTACGAGCAGTACTTC
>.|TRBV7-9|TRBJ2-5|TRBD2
CASSSRGGRETQYF
TGTGCCAGCAGCTCCCGGGGAGGGCGAGAGACCCAGTACTTC
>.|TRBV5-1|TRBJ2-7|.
CASSLEPGLGGYEQYF
TGCGCCAGCAGCTTAGAGCCGGGACTGGGCGGCTACGAGCAGTACTTC
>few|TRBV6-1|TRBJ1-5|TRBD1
CASRSTGPVNQPQHF
TGTGCCAGCAGGTCGACAGGGCCGGTGAATCAGCCCCAGCATTTT
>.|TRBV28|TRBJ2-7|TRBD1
CASSSGDREYEQYF
TGTGCCAGCAGTTCAGGGGACAGGGAATACGAGCAGTACTTC
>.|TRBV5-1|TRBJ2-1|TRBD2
CASSFSLAGTYNEQFF
TGCGCCAGCAGCTTCAGTCTAGCGGGAACATACAATGAGCAGTTCTTC
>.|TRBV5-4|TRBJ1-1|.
CASSGQRDEAFF
TGTGCCAGCAGCGGACAGCGGGATGAAGCTTTCTTT
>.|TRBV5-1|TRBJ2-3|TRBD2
CASSLIAGGFSTDTQYF
TGCGCCAGCAGCTTGATAGCGGGAGGTTTTAGCACAGATACGCAGTATTTT
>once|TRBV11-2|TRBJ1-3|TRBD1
CASSFGTGLGNTIYF
TGTGCCAGCAGCTTCGGGACAGGGCTCGGAAACACCATATATTTT
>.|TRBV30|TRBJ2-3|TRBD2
CAWSGGGRAVGDTQYF
TGTGCCTGGAGTGGAGGAGGGAGGGCCGTGGGAGATACGCAGTATTTT
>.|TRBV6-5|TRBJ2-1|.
CASTFSVGAYNEQFF
TGTGCCAGCACCTTCTCGGTAGGGGCCTACAATGAGCAGTTCTTC
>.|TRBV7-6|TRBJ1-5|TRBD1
CASSLATGVNQPQHF
TGTGCCAGCAGCTTAGCCACAGGGGTCAATCAGCCCCAGCATTTT
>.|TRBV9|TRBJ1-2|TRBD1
CASSVEGPLTGAPNYGYTF
TGTGCCAGCAGCGTAGAGGGCCCTTTGACAGGGGCCCCTAACTATGGCTACACCTTC
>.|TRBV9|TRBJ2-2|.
CASRPPSNTGELFF
TGTGCCAGCAGGCCACCTTCGAACACCGGGGAGCTGTTTTTT
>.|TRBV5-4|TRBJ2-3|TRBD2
CASSPTSGSTDTQYF
TGTGCCAGCAGCCCGACTAGCGGGAGCACAGATACGCAGTATTTT
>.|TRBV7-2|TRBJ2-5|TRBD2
CASSLAPPNTRTSGNQETQYF
TGTGCCAGCAGCTTAGCACCACCAAACACCCGGACTAGCGGGAATCAAGAGACCCAGTACTTC
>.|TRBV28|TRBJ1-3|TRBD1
CASSSLTGGDLGNTIYF
TGTGCCAGCAGTTCCCTGACAGGGGGGGACCTTGGAAACACCATATATTTT
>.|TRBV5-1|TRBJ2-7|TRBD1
CASSLSGQNYEQYF
TGCGCCAGCAGCTTGTCGGGACAGAACTACGAGCAGTACTTC
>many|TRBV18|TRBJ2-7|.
CASSPSGSPSYEQYF
TGTGCCAGCTCACCTTCGGGGAGCCCCTCCTACGAGCAGTACTTC
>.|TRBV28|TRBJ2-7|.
CASSTPYEQYF
TGTGCCAGCAGTACACCTTACGAGCAGTACTTC
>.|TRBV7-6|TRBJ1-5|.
CASSLGPLSNQPQHF
TGTGCCAGCAGCTTAGGGCCGTTAAGCAATCAGCCCCAGCATTTT
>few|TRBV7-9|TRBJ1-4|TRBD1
CASSGYRGTNEKLFF
TGTGCCAGCAGCGGATACAGGGGGACTAATGAAAAACTGTTTTTT
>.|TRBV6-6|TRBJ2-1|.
CASITDSSSYNEQFF
TGTGCCAGCATTACGGACAGTAGCTCCTACAATGAGCAGTTCTTC
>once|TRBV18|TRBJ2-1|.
CASSPPGGGSYNEQFF
TGTGCCAGCTCACCACCGGGCGGCGGTTCATACAATGAGCAGTTCTTC
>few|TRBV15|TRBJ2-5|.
CATSRDTFQETQYF
TGTGCCACCAGCAGAGATACGTTCCAAGAGACCCAGTACTTC
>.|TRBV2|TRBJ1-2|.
CASSATWTDYGYTF
TGTGCCAGCAGTGCTACATGGACAGACTATGGCTACACCTTC
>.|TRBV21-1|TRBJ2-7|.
CASSKGKPRVVEQYF
TGTGCCAGCAGCAAAGGAAAGCCGCGGGTAGTTGAGCAGTACTTC
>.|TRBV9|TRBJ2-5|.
CASSVDSYQETQYF
TGTGCCAGCAGCGTCGACAGCTACCAAGAGACCCAGTACTTC
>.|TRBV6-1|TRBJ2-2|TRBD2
CASIAGQNTGELFF
TGTGCCAGCATAGCGGGGCAGAACACCGGGGAGCTGTTTTTT
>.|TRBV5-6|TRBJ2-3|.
CASSLVATDTQYF
TGTGCCAGCAGCTTGGTTGCCACAGATACGCAGTATTTT
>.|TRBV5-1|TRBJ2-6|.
CASSLVEGGSGANVLTF
TGCGCCAGCAGCTTGGTGGAGGGGGGCTCTGGGGCCAACGTCCTGACTTTC
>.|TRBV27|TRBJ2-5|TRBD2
CASSHGQGTTSGSGETQYF
TGTGCCAGCAGTCACGGACAGGGGACCACTAGCGGGAGTGGAGAGACCCAGTACTTC
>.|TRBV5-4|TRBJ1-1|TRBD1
CASSIRDRGGTEAFF
TGTGCCAGCAGCATACGGGACAGGGGGGGCACTGAAGCTTTCTTT
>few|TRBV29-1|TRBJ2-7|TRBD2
CSVEEASGSAYEQYF
TGCAGCGTTGAAGAGGCTAGCGGGAGTGCCTACGAGCAGTACTTC
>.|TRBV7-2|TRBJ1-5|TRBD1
CASSLGGQGPYQPQHF
TGTGCCAGCAGCTTGGGAGGACAGGGACCGTATCAGCCCCAGCATTTT
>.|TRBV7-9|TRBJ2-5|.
CASSPTGFETQYF
TGTGCCAGCAGCCCCACGGGATTCGAGACCCAGTACTTC
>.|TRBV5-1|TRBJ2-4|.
CASSLGGGASKNIQYF
TGCGCCAGCAGCTTGGGCGGTGGCGCATCCAAAAACATTCAGTACTTC
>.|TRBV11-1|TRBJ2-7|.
CASSLGDTYYEQYF
TGTGCCAGCAGCTTAGGGGACACTTACTACGAGCAGTACTTC
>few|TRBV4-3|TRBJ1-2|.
CASSHLGGGAFGYTF
TGCGCCAGCAGCCACCTAGGTGGGGGAGCCTTTGGCTACACCTTC
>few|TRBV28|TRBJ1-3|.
CASSWGVDSGNTIYF
TGTGCCAGCAGTTGGGGGGTGGACTCTGGAAACACCATATATTTT
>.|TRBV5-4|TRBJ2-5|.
CASSFRQGGTQETQYF
TGTGCCAGCAGCTTCCGACAGGGAGGGACCCAAGAGACCCAGTACTTC
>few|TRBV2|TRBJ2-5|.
CASSGTETLETQYF
TGTGCCAGCAGTGGGACAGAAACGTTGGAGACCCAGTACTTC
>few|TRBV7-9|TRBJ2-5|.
CASSLAGGRQETQYF
TGTGCCAGCAGCTTAGCTGGAGGGCGCCAAGAGACCCAGTACTTC
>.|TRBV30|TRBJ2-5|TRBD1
CAWSDPGQQETQYF
TGTGCCTGGAGTGATCCGGGACAGCAAGAGACCCAGTACTTC
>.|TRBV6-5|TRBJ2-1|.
CASSYVGGNEQFF
TGTGCCAGCAGTTACGTGGGGGGCAATGAGCAGTTCTTC
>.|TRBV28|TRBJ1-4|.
CASSSGPKLFF
TGTGCCAGCAGTTCGGGCCCCAAACTGTTTTTT
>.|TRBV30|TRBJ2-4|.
CAWTPPGKNIQYF
TGTGCCTGGACTCCCCCGGGCAAAAACATTCAGTACTTC
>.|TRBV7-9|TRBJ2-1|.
CASSPSGPGDYNEQFF
TGTGCCAGCAGCCCTTCGGGGCCCGGAGATTACAATGAGCAGTTCTTC
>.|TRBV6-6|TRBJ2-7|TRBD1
CASSTGDRREQYF
TGTGCCAGCAGTACAGGGGACAGGAGGGAGCAGTACTTC
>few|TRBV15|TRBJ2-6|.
CATSNGAGANVLTF
TGTGCCACCAGCAATGGGGCTGGGGCCAACGTCCTGACTTTC
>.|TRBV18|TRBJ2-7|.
CASSSDLSEQYF
TGTGCCAGCTCATCGGACCTATCCGAGCAGTACTTC
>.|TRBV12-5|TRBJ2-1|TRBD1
CASGLVIRDRGSSYNEQFF
TGTGCTAGTGGTTTGGTTATCCGGGACAGGGGCAGCTCCTACAATGAGCAGTTCTTC
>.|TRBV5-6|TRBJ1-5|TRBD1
CASSLAGTGDHQPQHF
TGTGCCAGCAGCTTGGCCGGGACAGGGGATCATCAGCCCCAGCATTTT
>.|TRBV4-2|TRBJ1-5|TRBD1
CASSQEGGGGRQPQHF
TGTGCCAGCAGCCAAGAAGGAGGAGGGGGCCGTCAGCCCCAGCATTTT
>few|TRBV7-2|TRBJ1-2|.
CASSLGPRNGYTF
TGTGCCAGCAGCTTAGGGCCAAGAAATGGCTACACCTTC